The subject of this entry is one T cell receptor beta chain. Its antigen has not been determined. Base qualities are not recorded, but no much larger clone differs from it by a single base. For this chain, trimming is 6 bases at the V end and 4 bases at the J end, and the number of junction bases without a gene match is 12. CDR1 MDHEN and CDR2 SYDVKM are derived from the germline V gene. The CDR3 numbers 16 residues from cysteine through phenylalanine. Only the CDR3 DNA is retained, 48 bases long and in frame from the first base. This specimen belongs to a study of PD-1 blockade in classical Hodgkin lymphoma (dated by TCRdb to about 2020). Looking at the study overall: Nivolumab dosing was 3 mg/kg intravenously every 2 weeks, continuing until either disease progression or unacceptable toxicity. A peripheral blood immune signature of response to PD-1 blockade in classical Hodgkin lymphoma was defined using TCR beta sequencing and CyTOF. Paper-wide results and their limitations: Baseline TCR diversity was reported to be lower in newly diagnosed patients than in healthy donors, and even lower in relapsed/refractory patients. A significant rise by C4D1 was seen in CD4+ but not CD8+ TCR diversity (p=0.0027 vs p=0.16), with the rise being most apparent in complete responders (p=0.02). Diversity was lower in patients who began nivolumab less than 1 year after ASCT, so these patients were left out of later analyses to avoid confounding by immune reconstitution. Trial patients achieving complete response had baseline diversity similar to newly diagnosed patients, whereas partial responders and progressors had significantly lower diversity. The study covered only a single clinical trial cohort, and the causes of the repertoire differences, possibly disease activity or prior therapy, were still not defined.

Explained via the paper, the time point label denotes: cycle 4 day 1 (C4D1), after six to seven weeks of nivolumab. All trial patients had relapsed after autologous stem cell transplantation, with cohorts A, B and C differing in prior brentuximab vedotin exposure. The trial cohort was composed of some 57 patients with relapsed/refractory classical Hodgkin lymphoma, for whom complete response, partial response or progressive disease was recorded as best overall response. Single-agent nivolumab was administered to trial patients in the multi-cohort phase II CheckMate 205 trial. An independent review committee assessed best overall response using the 2007 International Working Group response criteria. Trial PBMCs were collected immediately before nivolumab initiation (C1D1) and during therapy at cycle 2 day 1 and cycle 4 day 1. Peripheral blood was collected in 8 mL Vacutainer Cell Preparation Tubes, from which PBMCs were isolated by centrifugation and then cryopreserved.

Genomic DNA was isolated using the Qiagen DNeasy kit from unsorted PBMCs as well as from negatively selected CD4+ and CD8+ fractions. Amplification of TCR beta CDR3 regions was done by immunoSEQ multiplex PCR with primers that anneal to V and J segments. A synthetic immune receptor repertoire was used to minimize amplification bias, and any residual bias was removed computationally once sequencing was done. As for the authors' bioinformatics: Custom Python scripts were used to quantify repertoire diversity as the Shannon entropy index. The unsorted, CD4+ and CD8+ repertoires were each analyzed separately, with the exception of combined analyses, where CD4+ and CD8+ sequences were merged in silico. A clone was considered expanded if an increase in frequency of at least 2-fold after treatment relative to C1D1 was found, and a pseudocount of 0.5 was applied to clones undetected at baseline. Singleton clones were defined as clones with 0 or 1 copy at C1D1, and non-singleton clones were defined as clones with 2 or more copies. Clones expanded in unsorted samples were annotated as CD4+, CD8+ or unknown by matching protein sequences in sorted samples from the same patient. Wilcoxon tests on paired samples were used to test diversity changes from C1D1 to C4D1. Held by TCRdb, this immuneACCESS table contains in-frame sequences only and omits some clones. Under half of the omission traces to an unresolved V gene where checked; the cause of the rest is unknown. V, J and clone size reflect that table, while D and trimming were determined from the DNA. The sample records approximately 19,000 clones, 65% to 80% of which are singletons. The top ten clonotypes cover more than 20% of the sample.

The sequenced sample was peripheral blood mononuclear cells (PBMCs), obtained before the fourth cycle of nivolumab. The receptor was derived from a human donor with classical Hodgkin lymphoma. Rearrangement joined TRBV28 to TRBJ1-5, and 7 junction bases match TRBD1. The nucleotide sequence is TGTGCCAGCAGCGGTCTGGATGGGACAGTTAATCAGCCCCAGCATTTT. It specifies CASSGLDGTVNQPQHF. Supplemented by the reference TRBV28 and TRBJ1-5 proteins around the CDR3, the complete variable domain is DVKVTQSSRYLVKRTGEKVFLECVQDMDHENMFWYRQDPGLGLRLIYFSYDVKMKEKGDIPEGYSVSREKKERFSLILESASTNQTSMYLCASSGLDGTVNQPQHFGDGTRLSIL.